This T cell receptor beta chain was identified during a study of OX40 agonist ivuxolimab in advanced cancers. TCRdb's table, derived via immunoSEQ multiplex PCR, lists solely in-frame clones and lacks some. Of roughly 84,000 clones in the sample, 81% were seen once. Germline-derived CDR1 and CDR2 are SGHAT and FQNNGV. The CDR3 has 15 residues. V lost 4 bases and J lost 5; bases outside the gene matches: 8. Sequences were derived from CD4+ or CD8+ T cells sorted from blood, sampled in a trial of the OX40 agonist ivuxolimab. The TCR sequence derives from an adult with an advanced solid tumor such as melanoma, head and neck, liver or kidney cancer. The V call is TRBV11-2, the J call TRBJ2-5, with 9 bases aligning to TRBD1. DNA of the CDR3: TGTGCCAGCAGCTACCAAACAGGGGGCGGGGAGACCCAGTACTTC. Translating gives CASSYQTGGGETQYF. Full variable domain (remainder filled in from reference TRBV11-2 and TRBJ2-5): EAGVAQSPRYKIIEKRQSVAFWCNPISGHATLYWYQQILGQGPKLLIQFQNNGVVDDSQLPKDRFSAERLKGVDSTLKIQPAKLEDSAVYLCASSYQTGGGETQYFGPGTRLLVL.